Each of the 29 T cell receptor beta chains below was sequenced from the same sample in a study of cytomegalovirus exposure and HLA in healthy donors. The table came from immunoSEQ multiplex PCR; TCRdb's copy has only in-frame clones and leaves some out. The sample lists about 200,000 clones, around 87% occurring once. Specimen: PBMCs. The receptors were gathered from a woman younger than 35 in good health and CMV-seropositive.

V gene TRBV28 combines with J gene TRBJ2-5, with TRBD2 as a possible D gene (6 bases). In germline, CDR1 is MDHEN, CDR2 SYDVKM. V lost 5 bases, J lost 1 base, and 11 bases lay in between. The CDR3 extends over 14 amino acids. CDR3 coding DNA: TGTGCCAGCAGTCCCCGGGACTTCCAAGAGACCCAGTACTTC. Its protein is CASSPRDFQETQYF. Full variable domain (missing parts from reference TRBV28 and TRBJ2-5): DVKVTQSSRYLVKRTGEKVFLECVQDMDHENMFWYRQDPGLGLRLIYFSYDVKMKEKGDIPEGYSVSREKKERFSLILESASTNQTSMYLCASSPRDFQETQYFGPGTRLLVL.

This chain joins TRBV9 and TRBJ1-2, with 7 positions matching TRBD1. The CDR3 totals 14 residues. Germline V lookup: CDR1 SGDLS, CDR2 YYNGEE. The ends lost 3 bases at V and 4 bases at J; junction bases unmatched: 6. Written as DNA, the CDR3 is TGTGCCAGCAGCGCCCGGGACAGCCGCTATGGCTACACCTTC. Its translation: CASSARDSRYGYTF.

V gene TRBV14 combines with J gene TRBJ1-4; D is unresolved. Trimming left V 4 bases short and J 0 bases short, with 12 bases between. This CDR3 region has 16 residues. Germline assignment: CDR1 SGHDN and CDR2 FVKESK. The CDR3 spells CASSRDRTATNEKLFF. CDR3 coding DNA: TGTGCCAGCAGCCGAGATAGGACTGCAACTAATGAAAAACTGTTTTTT.

The gene calls are TRBV6-5 and TRBJ2-7; weak D call: TRBD2 (5 bases). Germline V gives CDR1 MNHEY, CDR2 SVGAGI. The ends were cut back, 5 bases at V and 5 bases at J, with 13 bases in the middle. This CDR3 spans 13 amino acids. In nucleotides, the CDR3 is TGTGCCAGCAGTACCTCGGGAAAGCACGAGCAGTACTTC. Translating it yields CASSTSGKHEQYF.

The chain links TRBV28 to TRBJ2-1; 16 nucleotides agree with TRBD2. The V gene end was trimmed by 6 bases and the J gene end by 4 bases; junction bases not matched to a gene: 12. Per the germline V gene, CDR1 is MDHEN and CDR2 is SYDVKM. The CDR3 covers 19 residues. CDR3: CASSRGLAGGPGIYNEQFF. The CDR3 DNA is TGTGCCAGCAGCCGGGGACTAGCGGGAGGGCCAGGCATATACAATGAGCAGTTCTTC.

The V call is TRBV28, the J call TRBJ2-7; 11 positions match TRBD2. This CDR3 contains 18 residues. Trimming cost V 5 bases and J 4 bases; bases outside gene matches: 16. Germline V CDR1 and CDR2: MDHEN, SYDVKM. The CDR3 DNA is TGTGCCAGCAGTCCCCCGCCGGGGGGTAGCGGGAGGGCATACGAGCAGTACTTC. Protein sequence: CASSPPPGGSGRAYEQYF.

The J gene is TRBJ2-2, the V gene TRBV9, with 7 bases aligning to TRBD1. The germline V gene encodes CDR1 SGDLS and CDR2 YYNGEE. V lost 0 bases, J lost 7 bases, and 9 bases stayed unmatched. The CDR3 spans 16 residues. The CDR3 spells CASSVGIQGYDGELFF. The CDR3, as DNA: TGTGCCAGCAGCGTAGGAATACAGGGGTACGACGGGGAGCTGTTTTTT.

The chain has TRBV9 and TRBJ2-3; no definite D call. Germline-derived CDR1 and CDR2 are SGDLS and YYNGEE. The germline V and J ends were trimmed by 4 bases and 5 bases, with 14 bases remaining between them. This CDR3 comprises 14 residues. The CDR3: CASSPTPKRDTQYF. The DNA of the CDR3 is TGTGCCAGCAGCCCTACCCCTAAGAGAGATACGCAGTATTTT.

The chain couples TRBV30 to TRBJ1-1; 7 positions match TRBD1. Germline V CDR1 and CDR2: GTSNPN, SVGIG (reference sequence). The CDR3 consists of 13 residues. Trimming removed 5 bases from V and 5 bases from J; junction bases left unmatched: 8. The CDR3 region is CAWVRGSGTEAFF. The CDR3 DNA is TGTGCCTGGGTCAGGGGGTCGGGGACTGAAGCTTTCTTT.

The rearrangement links TRBV6-5 to TRBJ2-7; the match to TRBD1 covers 8 bases. Germline CDR1 and CDR2: MNHEY and SVGAGI. V was clipped by 7 bases and J by 3 bases; unmatched bases: 8. This CDR3 has 14 amino acids. In DNA, the CDR3 is TGTGCCAGCACTTATCGACAGGGGAGCTACGAGCAGTACTTC. Protein product: CASTYRQGSYEQYF.

This clone occurred a few times. The chain combines TRBV6-5 with TRBJ1-2, with 8 bases identical to TRBD1. The CDR3 loop spans 13 amino acids. Germline CDR1 and CDR2: MNHEY and SVGAGI. J lost 6 bases, V lost 7 bases, and 7 bases had no gene match. CDR3 DNA sequence: TGTGCCAGCAAGAGGACAGGGTGGAATGGCTACACCTTC. Translating it yields CASKRTGWNGYTF.

This clone was observed a handful of times. The CDR3 bases are TGTGCCAGCAGTTCGATCGGGACTCCTAATGCTTTCTTT. Translated, it gives CASSSIGTPNAFF. The V call is TRBV6-5, the J call TRBJ1-1; D may be TRBD1 (5 bases). The V and J ends lost 4 bases and 11 bases respectively, with 17 bases between them. This CDR3 region has 13 residues. Germline CDR1 is MNHEY and CDR2 is SVGAGI.

V and J are TRBV27 and TRBJ2-1; D not resolved. V was cut by 2 bases and J by 7 bases, with 15 bases left in between. The CDR3 runs 15 residues. Germline values: CDR1 MNHEY, CDR2 SMNVEV (reference sequence). The CDR3 protein is CASSLGRSLGNEQFF. The CDR3 DNA reads as TGTGCCAGCAGTTTAGGCCGGAGCCTTGGGAATGAGCAGTTCTTC.

For this clone: Other DNA sequences from this sample encode an identical CDR3 as well. CDR3 protein: CASSLRTAYEQYF. CDR3 bases: TGTGCCAGCAGTCTTCGGACAGCCTACGAGCAGTACTTC. The rearrangement links TRBV27 to TRBJ2-7, with D perhaps matching TRBD1 (6 bases). The CDR3 is 13 residues long. V lost 5 bases and J lost 2, with 10 bases in between. Per the germline V gene, CDR1 is MNHEY and CDR2 is SMNVEV (reference sequence).

The gene calls are TRBV28 and TRBJ2-5, with TRBD1 identical over 12 bases. The CDR3 covers 19 residues. Looked up from germline, CDR1 is MDHEN and CDR2 is SYDVKM. The V and J ends lost 2 bases and 10 bases, in that order; junction bases with no gene match: 20. Written as DNA, the CDR3 is TGTGCCAGCAGTTTACGGCGGTGGGACAGGGGGCCCTTCCAAGAAGGCCAGTACTTC. Encoded protein: CASSLRRWDRGPFQEGQYF.

The chain has TRBV6-1 and TRBJ1-1, with D uncertain. CDR1 and CDR2 (germline): MNHNS, SASEGT. Trimming left V 5 bases short and J 4 bases short, with 11 bases between. The CDR3 length is 13 residues. The CDR3 protein is CASSSDLGTEAFF. The CDR3 nucleotides read TGTGCCAGCAGTAGCGATCTAGGCACTGAAGCTTTCTTT.

The chain recombines TRBV28 with TRBJ2-7; D may be TRBD1 (6 bases). V was clipped by 7 bases and J by 6 bases, with 19 bases between them. The germline V gene encodes CDR1 MDHEN and CDR2 SYDVKM. The CDR3 contains 14 residues. CDR3: CASTTGQAGGEQYF. The CDR3, as DNA: TGTGCCAGCACAACAGGGCAGGCGGGCGGCGAGCAGTACTTC.

V gene TRBV10-1 combines with J gene TRBJ2-3, with D possibly being TRBD1 (5 bases). Germline CDR1 WNHNN, CDR2 SYGVQD (reference sequence). Deletions cut 8 bases from V and 2 bases from J, with 14 bases between. This CDR3 region has 14 residues. The CDR3 DNA sequence: TGCGCCAGCGGGGCGACAGCATCCACAGATACGCAGTATTTT. The encoded protein is CASGATASTDTQYF.

This chain links TRBV5-1 with TRBJ1-2; D is unresolved. V gave up 0 bases and J gave up 6 bases, with 15 bases separating them. There are 15 residues in the CDR3. Germline V gives CDR1 SGHRS, CDR2 YFSETQ. The CDR3 loop is CASSLEQPILDGYTF. The CDR3, as DNA: TGCGCCAGCAGCTTGGAACAGCCCATTCTTGATGGCTACACCTTC.

J is TRBJ1-4 and V is TRBV27; 9 bases fit TRBD1. The germline CDR1 and CDR2 sequences are MNHEY and SMNVEV (reference sequence). The CDR3 has 13 residues. J gave up 5 bases and V 11 bases, and 6 bases lay outside the gene matches. CDR3 bases: TGTGCCTCTAGCGGACAGGGGAATGAAAAACTGTTTTTT. It translates to CASSGQGNEKLFF.

This clone appeared a single time. This rearrangement joins TRBV4-1 to TRBJ1-2, with 7 bases that match TRBD1. Germline CDR1 MGHRA, CDR2 YSYEKL. Trimming took 3 bases from V and 5 from J; bases not matched to a gene: 9. The length of the CDR3 is 15 residues. Here the CDR3 DNA reads TGCGCCAGCAGCCATCCTGGACAGGAGGGATATGGCTACACCTTC. This translates into CASSHPGQEGYGYTF.

This rearrangement joins TRBV5-5 to TRBJ1-2; tentative D call: TRBD1 (6 bases). CDR1 and CDR2 (germline): SGHKS, YYEKEE (reference sequence). The length of the CDR3 is 14 residues. V gave up 1 base and J gave up 2 bases, with 9 bases separating them. The CDR3 spells CASSLLQGNYGYTF. The CDR3, as DNA: TGTGCCAGCAGCTTGTTGCAGGGGAACTATGGCTACACCTTC.

This clone was counted a single time. V is TRBV2 and J is TRBJ2-5; TRBD2 aligns across 7 bases. V lost 2 bases and J lost 0; bases outside the gene matches: 3. The CDR3 extends over 15 amino acids. From germline, CDR1 is SNHLY and CDR2 FYNNEI. The CDR3: CASSETSVYQETQYF. As DNA, the CDR3 is TGTGCCAGCAGTGAAACTAGCGTATACCAAGAGACCCAGTACTTC.

V and J are TRBV28 and TRBJ2-1; D ambiguous. V lost 2 bases, J lost 8 bases, and 16 bases lay in between. CDR3 length: 15 amino acids. The germline V gene has CDR1 MDHEN and CDR2 SYDVKM. The chain's CDR3 is CASSLPDPRIHEQFF. CDR3 coding DNA: TGTGCCAGCAGTTTACCCGATCCGCGGATCCATGAGCAGTTCTTC.

This clone was observed a single time. The genes are TRBV11-1 and TRBJ1-1; 7 bases line up with TRBD1. After removal of 4 bases from V and 1 base from J, the junction contained 3 bases not matched to a gene. This CDR3 is 14 amino acids long. Germline V gene lookup returns CDR1 SGHAT and CDR2 FQDESV (reference sequence). CDR3 nucleotides: TGTGCCAGCAGCTCGTACAGGGGGAACACTGAAGCTTTCTTT. The encoded protein is CASSSYRGNTEAFF.

This chain uses TRBV5-1 with TRBJ2-3, with 8 bases aligning to TRBD2. The CDR3 is 17 residues long. The ends lost 1 base at V and 5 bases at J; junction bases unmatched: 12. Germline CDR1 is SGHRS and CDR2 is YFSETQ. CDR3 DNA: TGCGCCAGCAGCTTGCCTGCAGGGACTAGGAGCGTAGATACGCAGTATTTT. As protein: CASSLPAGTRSVDTQYF.

This clone appeared once. This chain joins TRBV28 and TRBJ2-2; 13 bases agree with TRBD2. CDR3 size: 15 residues. Germline V lookup: CDR1 MDHEN, CDR2 SYDVKM. The V segment lost 6 bases and the J segment 4 bases; nucleotides outside the gene matches: 2. CDR3 DNA: TGTGCCAGCAGGCGACTAGCGGGAGGCACCGGGGAGCTGTTTTTT. Its protein product is CASRRLAGGTGELFF. Together with reference TRBV28 and TRBJ2-2, the CDR3 gives the full variable domain: DVKVTQSSRYLVKRTGEKVFLECVQDMDHENMFWYRQDPGLGLRLIYFSYDVKMKEKGDIPEGYSVSREKKERFSLILESASTNQTSMYLCASRRLAGGTGELFFGEGSRLTVL.

The chain carries TRBV28 and TRBJ2-2; 7 nucleotides match TRBD1. Germline V lookup: CDR1 MDHEN, CDR2 SYDVKM. This CDR3 is built from 13 residues. The V and J ends lost 6 bases and 7 bases, in that order; junction bases with no gene match: 5. Here the CDR3 reads CASSLTGNGELFF. The CDR3 bases are TGTGCCAGCAGCCTGACAGGGAACGGGGAGCTGTTTTTT.

The chain is built from TRBV18 and TRBJ2-2; 14 bases are a match to TRBD2. V gave up 0 bases and J gave up 9 bases; unmatched junction bases: 9. There are 18 residues in the CDR3. Germline V gene data show CDR1 as KGHSH and CDR2 as LQKENI. The CDR3 coding sequence is TGTGCCAGCTCACCACCCGGGACTAGCGGGAGTTACTACAGGGAGCTGTTTTTT. Its protein product is CASSPPGTSGSYYRELFF.